The 5 T cell receptor beta chains given below trace back to one sample, sequenced in a study of T cell clones after liver transplantation. The table came from immunoSEQ multiplex PCR; TCRdb's copy has only in-frame clones and leaves some out. The sample consists of roughly 49,000 clones, 65% to 80% of them appearing once. The sequencing used CD4+ T cells from blood, collected less than 70 months after liver transplant. The origin of the receptors is a human patient who received a liver transplant. The graft donor may have given rise to some T cells.

The rearrangement uses TRBV27 and TRBJ1-6, with 9 positions matching TRBD1. The CDR3 consists of 15 residues. After removal of 11 bases from V and 4 bases from J, the junction contained 9 bases not matched to a gene. CDR1 is MNHEY, CDR2 SMNVEV, per germline (reference sequence). The CDR3 reads CACSSGQGYNSPLHF. CDR3 nucleotides: TGTGCCTGTTCCTCGGGACAGGGATATAATTCACCCCTCCACTTT.

The chain combines TRBV7-2 with TRBJ1-6; D ambiguous. V was clipped by 1 base and J by 6 bases, with 10 bases between them. CDR1 and CDR2 from the germline V gene are SGHTA and FQGNSA. The CDR3 totals 15 residues. CDR3 in DNA: TGTGCCAGCAGCTTAGTAGGGCCCCCTAATTCACCCCTCCACTTT. Protein: CASSLVGPPNSPLHF.

The chain joins TRBV6-1 to TRBJ1-1; 8 positions agree with TRBD1. This CDR3 contains 14 residues. Germline CDR1 is MNHNS and CDR2 is SASEGT. J was trimmed by 3 bases and V by 7 bases; bases with no gene match: 7. CDR3 sequence (DNA): TGTGCCAGCAAGGACAGGGTTGATTACACTGAAGCTTTCTTT. Protein product: CASKDRVDYTEAFF.

This clone has a single count. CDR3 coding DNA: TGTGCCAGCAGCTTATGGGGGGGGAATACGCAGTATTTT. This codes for CASSLWGGNTQYF. The chain uses TRBV7-6 and TRBJ2-3, with 7 bases lining up with TRBD2. The CDR3 length is 13 residues. Germline lookup yields CDR1 SGHVS and CDR2 FNYEAQ. With 2 bases clipped from V and 7 bases from J, the junction kept 3 bases outside the gene matches.

This clone came up once. This chain connects TRBV28 to TRBJ2-7, with 12 bases fitting TRBD1. CDR1 is MDHEN and CDR2 is SYDVKM in the germline V gene. V dropped 4 bases and J dropped 6; count of bases not matched to a gene: 10. The CDR3 has 16 residues. CDR3 DNA sequence: TGTGCCAGCAGTTCCTACACCGGGACAGGGGGCCTCGAGCAGTACTTC. Translated, it gives CASSSYTGTGGLEQYF.